The sequence of this TCR beta chain was determined in a study of T cell responses to AZD1222 COVID-19 vaccine. Sequenced by immunoSEQ multiplex PCR; TCRdb stores in-frame clones only, minus some. The sample yields around 180,000 clones, approximately 90% seen once. Germline CDR1 SEHNR, CDR2 FQNEAQ (reference sequence). V lost 5 bases and J lost 4, with 23 bases in between. The CDR3 spans 17 residues. This clonotype was sampled from an adult in good health. The V gene is TRBV7-9, the J gene TRBJ1-2; D might be TRBD1 (5 bases). This specimen consisted of peripheral blood, obtained on day 0 of AZD1222 vaccination. The CDR3 here is CASSPRDRLDIGYGYTF. The CDR3 DNA follows: TGTGCCAGCAGCCCCCGGGACCGCCTGGACATAGGCTATGGCTACACCTTC.